These 27 T cell receptor beta chains were sequenced from one sample in a study of chemoradiotherapy in HPV16-positive cancers. The data were produced by immunoSEQ multiplex PCR, yet TCRdb's version contains in-frame clones alone and is incomplete. The table has about 6,600 clones, 81% seen once. Sequenced material: tumor tissue, taken from a patient who underwent chemoradiotherapy. The receptors stem from a human donor with HPV-associated anogenital cancer.

The chain joins TRBV4-1 to TRBJ1-1, with a tentative D call TRBD1 (6 bases). The CDR3 has 18 residues. Germline CDR1 and CDR2: MGHRA and YSYEKL. Trimming removed 1 base at V and 5 bases at J, with 23 bases between. As DNA, the CDR3 is TGCGCCAGCAGCCAAGCGCCGGGGGGGGGCGCCGAGAGGACTGAAGCTTTCTTT. Translated, it gives CASSQAPGGGAERTEAFF.

V and J are TRBV28 and TRBJ2-7; TRBD1 agrees at 9 bases. The length of the CDR3 is 14 residues. CDR1 is MDHEN, CDR2 SYDVKM, per germline. V shed 6 bases and J 5 bases; nucleotides not matched to a gene: 8. CDR3 protein: CASRSGQGVHEQYF. CDR3 in DNA: TGTGCCAGCAGATCGGGACAGGGCGTGCACGAGCAGTACTTC.

The chain links TRBV7-9 to TRBJ1-1, with TRBD1 matching over 10 bases. The trim removed 7 bases at V and 1 base at J, leaving 6 bases unmatched. This CDR3 spans 15 amino acids. The V gene's germline CDR1 is SEHNR and CDR2 FQNEAQ (reference sequence). The CDR3 loop is CASNDRGRGNTEAFF. As DNA, the CDR3 is TGTGCCAGCAACGACAGGGGGCGAGGGAACACTGAAGCTTTCTTT.

This chain joins TRBV19 and TRBJ2-1, with TRBD1 matching 7 bases. This CDR3 comprises 15 residues. V shed 7 bases and J 2 bases; nucleotides not matched to a gene: 8. The germline V gene has CDR1 LNHDA and CDR2 SQIVND (reference sequence). The CDR3 sequence is CASTQGDGTYNEQFF. The CDR3 DNA reads TGTGCCAGTACCCAGGGGGACGGAACCTACAATGAGCAGTTCTTC.

The chain links TRBV4-1 to TRBJ2-3; D is possibly TRBD2 (6 bases). Germline V gene sequence: CDR1 MGHRA, CDR2 YSYEKL. Trimming shortened V by 1 base and J by 3 bases, and 11 bases separated the two germline ends. CDR3 length equals 15 residues. The CDR3 sequence: CASSQVGGQTDTQYF. The CDR3 nucleotides are TGCGCCAGCAGCCAAGTCGGAGGGCAAACAGATACGCAGTATTTT.

The chain carries TRBV7-3 and TRBJ2-7, with 8 bases that match TRBD2. CDR3 size: 14 residues. CDR1 and CDR2 from the germline V gene are SGHTA and FQGTGA. J was trimmed by 2 bases and V by 8 bases; bases with no gene match: 8. The CDR3 sequence is CASPRREEPYEQYF. The CDR3 nucleotides read TGTGCCAGCCCGCGGCGGGAGGAACCCTACGAGCAGTACTTC.

The chain is built from TRBV7-9 and TRBJ2-1; tentatively, D is TRBD1 or TRBD2 (6 bases each). Germline CDR1 is SEHNR and CDR2 is FQNEAQ (reference sequence). V lost 2 bases to trimming and J lost 0 bases, with 8 bases between them. The CDR3 sequence is 15 residues long. In DNA form, the CDR3 reads TGTGCCAGCAGCTTAAAGGGGGGCTCCTACAATGAGCAGTTCTTC. It codes for CASSLKGGSYNEQFF. The entire variable domain, with the rest obtained from reference TRBV7-9 and TRBJ2-1, is as follows: DTGVSQNPRHKITKRGQNVTFRCDPISEHNRLYWYRQTLGQGPEFLTYFQNEAQLEKSRLLSDRFSAERPKGSFSTLEIQRTEQGDSAMYLCASSLKGGSYNEQFFGPGTRLTVL.

J is TRBJ2-7 and V is TRBV27; no definite D call. This CDR3 region has 14 residues. In germline, CDR1 is MNHEY, CDR2 SMNVEV (reference sequence). Trimming shortened V by 5 bases and J by 4 bases, and 15 bases separated the two germline ends. The chain's CDR3 is CASSRSFMGYEQYF. CDR3 DNA sequence: TGTGCCAGCAGTAGAAGTTTTATGGGATACGAGCAGTACTTC.

The gene calls are TRBV29-1 and TRBJ1-2; D gene uncertain. From germline, CDR1 is SQVTM and CDR2 ANQGSEA. This CDR3 comprises 11 residues. The V and J ends lost 2 bases and 3 bases respectively, with 4 bases between them. The chain's CDR3 is CSVERDYGYTF. The CDR3 DNA sequence: TGCAGCGTTGAAAGGGACTATGGCTACACCTTC.

This clone has just a few counts. V usage is TRBV30 and J usage is TRBJ1-2, with D tentatively TRBD1 (6 bases). The V gene's germline CDR1 is GTSNPN and CDR2 SVGIG (reference sequence). The CDR3 loop spans 13 amino acids. V lost 7 bases to trimming and J lost 0 bases, with 12 bases between them. In DNA form, the CDR3 reads TGTGCCTTGGGGGGCGGCTCTAACTATGGCTACACCTTC. Protein: CALGGGSNYGYTF.

The gene calls are TRBV9 and TRBJ2-1, with D possibly matching TRBD1 (6 bases). Germline V gives CDR1 SGDLS, CDR2 YYNGEE. CDR3 size: 15 residues. Trimming pared 3 bases from V and 5 bases from J, leaving 15 bases between. CDR3 bases: TGTGCCAGCAGCGAGGTTGGGGGCCCTGACAATGAGCAGTTCTTC. Encoded protein: CASSEVGGPDNEQFF.

This chain uses TRBV6-1 with TRBJ1-2; 9 positions match TRBD1. With V trimmed by 7 bases and J by 4 bases, 10 bases remained unmatched. The length of the CDR3 is 15 residues. Germline-derived CDR1 and CDR2 are MNHNS and SASEGT. The DNA of the CDR3 is TGTGCCAGCAACGCGGGGACAGGGAGCCTCTATGGCTACACCTTC. It translates to CASNAGTGSLYGYTF.

The J gene is TRBJ1-2, the V gene TRBV1. TRBV1 represents a pseudogene. The CDR3 consists of 12 residues. CDR3 nucleotides: TGCACCAGCAGGCGAAAGACCTATGGCTACACCTTC. Translated, it gives CTSRRKTYGYTF.

J is TRBJ1-1 and V is TRBV6-6; no clear D. The CDR3 is 12 residues long. The ends were cut back, 10 bases at V and 10 bases at J, with 19 bases in the middle. CDR1 and CDR2 from the germline V gene are MNHNY and SVGAGI (reference sequence). CDR3 nucleotide sequence: TGTGCCATTCAGGCGATTGGACGAGGAGCTTTCTTT. This gives the protein CAIQAIGRGAFF.

The gene calls are TRBV2 and TRBJ2-1; 7 bases are shared with TRBD2. The CDR3 runs 13 residues. J lost 6 bases, V lost 7 bases, and 6 bases had no gene match. Germline V gives CDR1 SNHLY, CDR2 FYNNEI. Here the CDR3 reads CASTLGGFNEQFF. The CDR3 coding sequence is TGTGCCAGCACCCTGGGAGGGTTCAATGAGCAGTTCTTC.

This clone was seen once. V gene TRBV27 combines with J gene TRBJ2-7; D might be TRBD2 (6 bases). The CDR3 extends over 13 amino acids. Germline loops: CDR1 MNHEY, CDR2 SMNVEV (reference sequence). V shed 5 bases and J shed 1 base, with 9 bases lying between them. In nucleotides, the CDR3 is TGTGCCAGCAGTGGAGGGTGGTCCTACGAGCAGTACTTC. Protein sequence: CASSGGWSYEQYF.

The rearrangement joins TRBV7-2 to TRBJ1-5; D is ambiguous. Trimming shortened V by 3 bases and J by 5 bases, and 8 bases separated the two germline ends. The CDR3 covers 13 residues. In germline, CDR1 is SGHTA, CDR2 FQGNSA. In nucleotides, the CDR3 is TGTGCCAGCAGCTTGGAAGGCCATCAGCCCCAGCATTTT. It is translated as CASSLEGHQPQHF.

This clone was seen only a few times. Other DNA sequences in the sample encode the same CDR3. V gene TRBV5-1 combines with J gene TRBJ2-3, with D hard to call. Germline values: CDR1 SGHRS, CDR2 YFSETQ. The CDR3 is 14 residues long. The V end was cut by 4 bases, the J end by 3 bases, with 12 bases between. This CDR3 is CASSRSSPTDTQYF. CDR3 DNA: TGCGCCAGCAGCCGGAGCAGTCCGACAGATACGCAGTATTTT.

With regard to this clone: Other DNA sequences in the sample encode the same CDR3. The chain combines TRBV5-1 with TRBJ2-6, with unresolved D. Deletions cut 0 bases from V and 0 bases from J, with 1 base between. CDR1 is SGHRS, CDR2 YFSETQ, per germline. The CDR3 has 14 amino acids. Here the CDR3 DNA reads TGCGCCAGCAGCTTGGCCTCTGGGGCCAACGTCCTGACTTTC. Amino acids: CASSLASGANVLTF.

This chain connects TRBV19 to TRBJ1-1, with D perhaps TRBD1 (6 bases). The CDR3 runs 15 residues. The V gene's germline CDR1 is LNHDA and CDR2 SQIVND (reference sequence). V was pared by 5 bases and J by 0 bases, with 13 bases between. Here the CDR3 DNA reads TGTGCCAGTAGTCCCGCTCGGGGGCTGAACACTGAAGCTTTCTTT. Translating gives CASSPARGLNTEAFF.

V usage is TRBV7-2 and J usage is TRBJ2-1; the D is unclear. The germline gives CDR1 SGHTA, CDR2 FQGNSA. The CDR3 is 14 residues long. V was trimmed by 4 bases and J by 2 bases, leaving 9 bases between them. The CDR3 coding sequence is TGTGCCAGCAGCTCTGTTCAAGCCTACAATGAGCAGTTCTTC. This encodes CASSSVQAYNEQFF.

The chain is built from TRBV4-1 and TRBJ2-3; D is perhaps TRBD1 (5 bases). The CDR3 has 13 amino acids. The germline V and J ends were trimmed by 4 bases and 5 bases, with 10 bases remaining between them. From germline, CDR1 is MGHRA and CDR2 YSYEKL. The CDR3 reads CASSLGVGDTQYF. CDR3 DNA sequence: TGCGCCAGCAGCCTAGGGGTAGGAGATACGCAGTATTTT.

The chain employs TRBV11-2 and TRBJ2-5; 7 positions agree with TRBD1. Losses at the gene ends were 4 bases for V and 4 bases for J; bases not matched to a gene: 6. The CDR3 extends over 14 amino acids. Germline-derived CDR1 and CDR2 are SGHAT and FQNNGV. CDR3 in amino acids: CASSWSGGGETQYF. The CDR3 DNA is TGTGCCAGCAGCTGGTCAGGGGGTGGAGAGACCCAGTACTTC.

This chain links TRBV27 with TRBJ2-1; D may be TRBD2 (5 bases). CDR1 and CDR2 (germline): MNHEY, SMNVEV (reference sequence). This CDR3 comprises 14 residues. The ends were cut back, 5 bases at V and 6 bases at J, with 14 bases in the middle. This CDR3 reads CASSPRALANEQFF. The CDR3 nucleotides read TGTGCCAGCAGTCCAAGGGCCCTAGCCAATGAGCAGTTCTTC.

The chain couples TRBV28 to TRBJ2-7, with 11 nucleotides matching TRBD1. This CDR3 region has 16 residues. Losses at the gene ends were 5 bases for V and 3 bases for J; bases not matched to a gene: 9. Germline-derived CDR1 and CDR2 are MDHEN and SYDVKM. The CDR3 loop reads CASSGTRDRGGYEQYF. The CDR3 DNA is TGTGCCAGCAGTGGCACCCGGGACAGGGGGGGCTACGAGCAGTACTTC.

This clone was observed a few times. The chain joins TRBV6-5 to TRBJ1-2; 7 bases are shared with TRBD1. This CDR3 spans 14 amino acids. With V trimmed by 2 bases and J by 7 bases, 7 bases remained unmatched. From germline, CDR1 is MNHEY and CDR2 SVGAGI. Written as DNA, the CDR3 is TGTGCCAGCAGTTACGCCGGGACAGAGGCTGGCTACACCTTC. Translated, it gives CASSYAGTEAGYTF.

The chain is built from TRBV5-1 and TRBJ1-1; D gene unclear. This CDR3 is 14 amino acids long. Germline CDR1 SGHRS, CDR2 YFSETQ. V lost 4 bases to trimming and J lost 3 bases, with 13 bases between them. The CDR3 DNA is TGCGCCAGCAGCCCACCTTGGGGAGACACTGAAGCTTTCTTT. Translated: CASSPPWGDTEAFF.